The 16 T cell receptor beta chains below were found in one sample sequenced in a study of patients and donors after allogeneic stem cell transplantation. TCRdb used MiXCR to reprocess the RT-PCR reads, holding one entry per CDR3 protein. This table holds about 100,000 distinct CDR3 sequences, approximately 40% found once. The sample comprised blood, either unsorted or a sorted T cell fraction (not recorded which). Receptor source: a human donor who was either an allogeneic HSCT recipient or a stem cell or donor lymphocyte infusion donor (not recorded which). It is not recorded whose cells these are; they may come from a transplant donor.

This chain connects TRBV7-8 to TRBJ1-4; D unresolved. The V end was cut by 1 base, the J end by 2 bases, with 8 bases between. The CDR3 has 15 residues. Germline V CDR1 and CDR2: SGHVS, FQNEAQ. The CDR3 DNA sequence: TGTGCCAGCAGCTTAGATTTGGACACTAATGAAAAACTGTTTTTT. It is translated as CASSLDLDTNEKLFF.

This clonotype has just a few counts. The chain joins TRBV29-1 to TRBJ2-1, with D perhaps TRBD2 (5 bases). Germline-derived CDR1 and CDR2 are SQVTM and ANQGSEA. CDR3 length: 14 residues. V gave up 4 bases and J gave up 0 bases, with 10 bases separating them. In nucleotides, the CDR3 is TGCAGCGTTGTACTAGTTAGCTCCTACAATGAGCAGTTCTTC. Translation gives CSVVLVSSYNEQFF.

The chain carries TRBV7-9 and TRBJ1-3; D not certain. Germline V gives CDR1 SEHNR, CDR2 FQNEAQ (reference sequence). Trimming removed 10 bases at V and 0 bases at J, with 13 bases between. The CDR3 runs 14 residues. CDR3: CATLLSTSGNTIYF. CDR3 DNA: TGTGCCACCCTGTTGAGCACCTCTGGAAACACCATATATTTT.

The rearrangement joins TRBV6-5 to TRBJ2-7; 8 nucleotides match TRBD1. This CDR3 contains 15 residues. The junction had 8 bases not matched to a gene; V was cut back by 2 bases and J by 5 bases. CDR1 is MNHEY, CDR2 SVGAGI, per germline. CDR3 DNA sequence: TGTGCCAGCAGTTACCGGACAGGGTTTTCCCACGAGCAGTACTTC. Protein product: CASSYRTGFSHEQYF.

This clonotype came up many times. The J gene is TRBJ1-1, the V gene TRBV7-2; tentatively, D is TRBD1 (6 bases). This CDR3 is 14 amino acids long. V gave up 4 bases and J gave up 6 bases, with 15 bases separating them. Germline V lookup: CDR1 SGHTA, CDR2 FQGNSA. In DNA, the CDR3 is TGTGCCAGCAGCTCGCAGGTTAGACAGGCTGAAGCTTTCTTT. Its protein product is CASSSQVRQAEAFF. Combining the CDR3 with reference TRBV7-2 and TRBJ1-1 gives the whole variable domain GAGVSQSPSNKVTEKGKDVELRCDPISGHTALYWYRQSLGQGLEFLIYFQGNSAPDKSGLPSDRFSAERTGGSVSTLTIQRTQQEDSAVYLCASSSQVRQAEAFFGQGTRLTVV.

The chain is built from TRBV12-3 or TRBV12-4 and TRBJ2-5; no firm D call. V was cut by 5 bases and J by 2 bases, with 12 bases left in between. The CDR3 covers 14 residues. The CDR3 here is CASSPWQPQETQYF. CDR3 sequence (DNA): TGTGCCAGCAGTCCCTGGCAGCCGCAAGAGACCCAGTACTTC.

The chain links TRBV28 to TRBJ2-7; weak D call: TRBD1 (6 bases). Deletions cut 2 bases from V and 3 bases from J, with 8 bases between. The CDR3 sequence is 13 residues long. Germline loops: CDR1 MDHEN, CDR2 SYDVKM. The CDR3 nucleotides read TGTGCCAGCAGTTTACCACAGGGCTACGAGCAGTACTTC. As protein: CASSLPQGYEQYF.

This chain connects TRBV11-2 to TRBJ2-2; D remains unclear. This CDR3 is built from 16 residues. V lost 1 base to trimming and J lost 6 bases, with 15 bases between them. CDR1 and CDR2 from the germline V gene are SGHAT and FQNNGV. The CDR3: CASSLGLSSIAGELFF. The DNA for the CDR3 is TGTGCCAGCAGCTTAGGGTTGAGTAGCATCGCCGGGGAGCTGTTTTTT.

A few counts support this clonotype. The genes are TRBV15 and TRBJ1-1; D is undetermined. CDR3 length: 15 amino acids. Germline CDR1 and CDR2: LNHNV and YYDKDF (reference sequence). V was cut by 0 bases and J by 5 bases, with 13 bases left in between. CDR3 coding DNA: TGTGCCACCAGCAGAGATGTTTCAGGTGGGACTGAAGCTTTCTTT. Its protein is CATSRDVSGGTEAFF.

The V call is TRBV4-2, the J call TRBJ2-4, with D possibly being TRBD2 (5 bases). The length of the CDR3 is 17 residues. Deletions cut 3 bases from V and 7 bases from J, with 22 bases between. In germline, CDR1 is LGHNA, CDR2 YNFKEQ. The CDR3 region is CASSHPREVMIGNIQYF. CDR3 nucleotides: TGTGCCAGCAGCCATCCCCGGGAAGTTATGATAGGTAACATTCAGTACTTC.

This clonotype was counted a few times. V is TRBV28 and J is TRBJ1-3; TRBD1 is a possible D gene (6 bases). The CDR3 runs to 17 residues. Germline lookup yields CDR1 MDHEN and CDR2 SYDVKM. The ends were cut back, 3 bases at V and 5 bases at J, with 20 bases in the middle. CDR3 sequence: CASSLPLYRDRRNTIYF. The CDR3 DNA follows: TGTGCCAGCAGTTTGCCCCTGTACAGGGATAGAAGAAACACCATATATTTT.

The V gene is TRBV7-9, the J gene TRBJ2-5; D is unresolved. CDR1 and CDR2 (germline): SEHNR, FQNEAQ (reference sequence). V was pared by 5 bases and J by 4 bases, with 8 bases between. The CDR3 is made up of 12 amino acids. CDR3 sequence: CASSPPVETQYF. CDR3 nucleotides: TGTGCCAGCAGCCCCCCGGTAGAGACCCAGTACTTC. The full variable domain, in which reference TRBV7-9 and TRBJ2-5 provide the parts outside the CDR3, is DTGVSQNPRHKITKRGQNVTFRCDPISEHNRLYWYRQTLGQGPEFLTYFQNEAQLEKSRLLSDRFSAERPKGSFSTLEIQRTEQGDSAMYLCASSPPVETQYFGPGTRLLVL.

This clonotype was counted only a few times. V and J are TRBV7-2 and TRBJ1-3, with D possibly matching TRBD1 (6 bases). The germline CDR1 and CDR2 sequences are SGHTA and FQGNSA. This CDR3 spans 15 amino acids. V was pared by 7 bases and J by 3 bases, with 16 bases between. CDR3 sequence reads: CASTLAGGVGNTIYF. The CDR3, as DNA: TGTGCCAGCACCCTAGCCGGGGGCGTTGGAAACACCATATATTTT.

The chain uses TRBV24-1 and TRBJ1-2; maybe TRBD1 (6 bases). Germline values: CDR1 KGHDR, CDR2 SFDVKD. The CDR3 has 12 amino acids. With 4 bases removed from V and 5 bases from J, the gap between germline ends came to 7 bases. CDR3 region: CATSEQGYGYTF. CDR3 nucleotides: TGTGCCACCAGTGAGCAGGGGTATGGCTACACCTTC.

This clonotype has more than one count but fewer than ten. This sequence joins TRBV24-1 and TRBJ2-7; tentatively, D is TRBD1 (6 bases). CDR3 length: 11 residues. The germline V gene has CDR1 KGHDR and CDR2 SFDVKD. The V end lost 10 bases, the J end lost 8 bases, and 14 bases lay between the germline ends. The CDR3 is CATQLGQQQYF. CDR3 coding DNA: TGTGCCACTCAACTCGGACAGCAGCAGTACTTC.

J is TRBJ2-1 and V is TRBV6-2 or TRBV6-3; 11 positions agree with TRBD2. The germline CDR1 and CDR2 sequences are MNHEY and SVGEGT. J was trimmed by 2 bases and V by 4 bases; bases with no gene match: 1. The CDR3 extends over 15 amino acids. The CDR3 protein is CASSLTSGTYNEQFF. The CDR3 nucleotides read TGTGCCAGCAGTTTGACTAGCGGGACCTACAATGAGCAGTTCTTC.